This T cell receptor beta chain was identified in a study of CD8+CD57+ T cells in acquired aplastic anemia. Overall study context: When averaged, DNA from sorted CD4+ and CD8+ cells came to about 2.9 ug. Healthy donors yielded some 11 million CD4+ cell reads on average.

It was genomic DNA that served as the template for profiling TCR beta VDJ and CDR3. TCRdb independently ran MiXCR on the reads; one entry per CDR3 protein. Altogether some 42,000 distinct CDR3 sequences are present, 65% to 70% being singletons, with the ten largest covering 23%. Study outcomes and limitations: Any difference that existed in CD8+ Simpson's diversity between patients and controls was not significant. Over 25 CD8+ CDR3 sequences occurred in both the patients and the controls.

This clonotype was detected only a few times. The antigen remains undetermined. The source of this sequence is a human donor in good health, serving as a control. Material: sorted CD4+, CD8+, or CD8+CD57+ T cells (not recorded which) from PBMCs.

Here the CDR3 DNA reads TGTGCCAGTAGTATGGGTTATGGCTACACCTTC. Protein: CASSMGYGYTF. V and J are TRBV19 and TRBJ1-2, with no clear D. Between the trimmed V and J ends, which lost 3 bases and 5 bases, there was a span of 4 bases. Germline V CDR1 and CDR2: LNHDA, SQIVND (reference sequence). The CDR3 runs 11 residues.